These T cell receptor beta chains were read from a single sample in a study of cytomegalovirus exposure and HLA in healthy donors. The protocol was immunoSEQ multiplex PCR, while the TCRdb copy is restricted to in-frame clones and leaves out a portion. This table holds about 96,000 clones, about 70% found once. What was sequenced was PBMCs. The source of these receptors is a woman in her 70s in good health and CMV-seropositive. Each CDR3 is given with its conserved first and last residue. The D gene is left open where the match is weak. The size field is filled for only some rows; it gives once, few, many or a size class.

D: TRBD1
V: TRBV27
size: .
J: TRBJ1-5
DNA: TGTGCCAGCAGTACGATGGCCAGGGGGATGGTCAATCAGCCCCAGCATTTT
CDR3: CASSTMARGMVNQPQHF

D: .
V: TRBV11-2
size: .
J: TRBJ2-3
DNA: TGTGCCAGCAGACCTCACGACGGTTCTAGGGGGACAGATACGCAGTATTTT
CDR3: CASRPHDGSRGTDTQYF

D: TRBD2
V: TRBV9
size: few
J: TRBJ2-7
DNA: TGTGCCAGCAGCGCCTCTAGCGGGAGGACCTACGAGCAGTACTTC
CDR3: CASSASSGRTYEQYF

D: .
V: TRBV5-1
size: once
J: TRBJ2-3
DNA: TGCGCCAGCAGAGGGGGTATAGCCACAGATACGCAGTATTTT
CDR3: CASRGGIATDTQYF

D: TRBD1
V: TRBV7-3
size: .
J: TRBJ2-1
DNA: TGTGCCAGCAGCCCTACCGGGACAGATACCTACAATGAGCAGTTCTTC
CDR3: CASSPTGTDTYNEQFF

D: .
V: TRBV6-5
size: few
J: TRBJ1-1
DNA: TGTGCCAGCAGTTATTTGGCGGGACACACTGAAGCTTTCTTT
CDR3: CASSYLAGHTEAFF

D: .
V: TRBV5-1
size: .
J: TRBJ2-7
DNA: TGCGCCAGCAGCTTAGACTTAAGCTCCTACGAGCAGTACTTC
CDR3: CASSLDLSSYEQYF

D: .
V: TRBV28
size: .
J: TRBJ2-3
DNA: TGTGCCAGCAGAGCTGGCACGGGGTTGAGCACAGATACGCAGTATTTT
CDR3: CASRAGTGLSTDTQYF

D: TRBD1
V: TRBV10-3
size: .
J: TRBJ1-2
DNA: TGTGCCACCGGGCAGGGGGCTGGTGGCTACACCTTC
CDR3: CATGQGAGGYTF

D: .
V: TRBV6-6
size: .
J: TRBJ2-7
DNA: TGTGCCAGCAGTTTTCGGACTGGGAACTCCTACGAGCAGTACTTC
CDR3: CASSFRTGNSYEQYF

D: TRBD2
V: TRBV5-4
size: .
J: TRBJ2-7
DNA: TGTGCCAGCAGCTTGTTGGCGGGGGGCTCCTACGAGCAGTACTTC
CDR3: CASSLLAGGSYEQYF

D: .
V: TRBV6-6
size: .
J: TRBJ1-2
DNA: TGTGCCAGCAGTTACTCCGGGGGGAGGAACTATGGCTACACCTTC
CDR3: CASSYSGGRNYGYTF

D: .
V: TRBV6-6
size: few
J: TRBJ2-2
DNA: TGTGCCAGCCTCTCCGGGGAGCTGTTTTTT
CDR3: CASLSGELFF

D: TRBD1
V: TRBV19
size: .
J: TRBJ1-2
DNA: TGTGCCAGTAGTGGAGCCGGGACAGGGGGCGCAATGGGCTATGGCTACACCTTC
CDR3: CASSGAGTGGAMGYGYTF

D: TRBD2
V: TRBV5-6
size: .
J: TRBJ2-3
DNA: TGTGCCAGCAGCTTCCTAGCGGGAGGGCCGAAAACGCAGTATTTT
CDR3: CASSFLAGGPKTQYF

D: TRBD1
V: TRBV29-1
size: few
J: TRBJ2-3
DNA: TGCAGCGGTGTACAGGGGGCAATCGATACGCAGTATTTT
CDR3: CSGVQGAIDTQYF

D: .
V: TRBV7-7
size: few
J: TRBJ1-5
DNA: TGTGCTAGCAGCTTAACCCCCACAAATAGCAATCAGCCCCAGCATTTT
CDR3: CASSLTPTNSNQPQHF

D: TRBD2
V: TRBV9
size: .
J: TRBJ2-2
DNA: TGTGCCAGCAGCGTAGACGACCAGCGGGGGCCGAACACCGGGGAGCTGTTTTTT
CDR3: CASSVDDQRGPNTGELFF

D: TRBD1
V: TRBV25-1
size: .
J: TRBJ2-7
DNA: TGTGCCAGCAGTGACCCGGGACAGGGGAACTACGAGCAGTACTTC
CDR3: CASSDPGQGNYEQYF

D: .
V: TRBV12-2
size: .
J: TRBJ2-1
DNA: TGTGCAAGTCGCTTAAAGCAACAGGGGGTGACTAGCGGGAGGCCCTACAATGAGCAGTTCTTC
CDR3: CASRLKQQGVTSGRPYNEQFF

D: TRBD1
V: TRBV4-1
size: .
J: TRBJ1-3
DNA: TGCGCCAGCAGCCAAGATTTCTTAGCAGGGGGCGCCTCTGGAAACACCATATATTTT
CDR3: CASSQDFLAGGASGNTIYF

D: .
V: TRBV15
size: .
J: TRBJ2-4
DNA: TGTGCCACCAGCAGAGGGGCAGGGGCACTAGCCAAAAACATTCAGTACTTC
CDR3: CATSRGAGALAKNIQYF

D: .
V: TRBV20-1
size: .
J: TRBJ2-1
DNA: TGCAGACCCGGGGGGCTTGAGCAGTTCTTC
CDR3: CRPGGLEQFF

D: TRBD1
V: TRBV5-1
size: .
J: TRBJ2-7
DNA: TGCGCCAGCAGCTTGGAGACAGGGGTCCACTACGAGCAGTACTTC
CDR3: CASSLETGVHYEQYF

D: TRBD2
V: TRBV28
size: .
J: TRBJ2-5
DNA: TGTGCCAGCGTGTCCGTAGCGGGGCTCCAAGAGACCCAGTACTTC
CDR3: CASVSVAGLQETQYF

D: .
V: TRBV4-3
size: few
J: TRBJ2-2
DNA: TGCGCCAGCAGCCAAGGCGCGGTCACGAACACCGGGGAGCTGTTTTTT
CDR3: CASSQGAVTNTGELFF

D: .
V: TRBV4-3
size: .
J: TRBJ1-4
DNA: TGCGCCAGCAGCCAAGATGGGGAGGGCTTAAGTGAAAAACTGTTTTTT
CDR3: CASSQDGEGLSEKLFF

D: .
V: TRBV5-1
size: once
J: TRBJ1-1
DNA: TGCGCCAGCAGCTTGGTCGGAGGGGACACTGAAGCTTTCTTT
CDR3: CASSLVGGDTEAFF

D: TRBD1
V: TRBV19
size: .
J: TRBJ1-5
DNA: TGTGCCAGTAGTATCCCCCGGGACAGGGCTATTAGCAATCAGCCCCAGCATTTT
CDR3: CASSIPRDRAISNQPQHF

D: .
V: TRBV2
size: .
J: TRBJ1-2
DNA: TGTGCCAGCAGTGAGGACAGAGGTAGTGGCTACACCTTC
CDR3: CASSEDRGSGYTF

D: .
V: TRBV9
size: once
J: TRBJ2-2
DNA: TGTGCCAGCAGCCCCTTAACAGGGATCAGGACCGGGGAGCTGTTTTTT
CDR3: CASSPLTGIRTGELFF

D: .
V: TRBV27
size: .
J: TRBJ2-1
DNA: TGTGCCAGCAGTTTTGGTGACAGACCCTACAATGAGCAGTTCTTC
CDR3: CASSFGDRPYNEQFF

D: TRBD1
V: TRBV5-1
size: .
J: TRBJ2-6
DNA: TGCGCCAGCAGCCGACAGGGCTCCTCTGGGGCCAACGTCCTGACTTTC
CDR3: CASSRQGSSGANVLTF

D: TRBD2
V: TRBV27
size: .
J: TRBJ2-1
DNA: TGTGCCACCACTGCGACTAGCGGGAGGGCCAATGAGCAGTTCTTC
CDR3: CATTATSGRANEQFF

D: TRBD2
V: TRBV7-3
size: .
J: TRBJ2-2
DNA: TGTGCCAGCAGCTTACTAGCGGGAACCGGGGAGCTGTTTTTT
CDR3: CASSLLAGTGELFF

D: TRBD1
V: TRBV11-2
size: .
J: TRBJ2-7
DNA: TGTGCCAGCAGCCCCACGACAGGGTCCTACGAGCAGTACTTC
CDR3: CASSPTTGSYEQYF

D: .
V: TRBV11-2
size: .
J: TRBJ2-7
DNA: TGTGCCAGCAGCTTGAATTATAATTTGGCAACCTACGAGCAGTACTTC
CDR3: CASSLNYNLATYEQYF

D: TRBD1
V: TRBV9
size: .
J: TRBJ1-3
DNA: TGTGCCAGCAGCGCGGGTGGGACAGGGCCCTCTGGAAACACCATATATTTT
CDR3: CASSAGGTGPSGNTIYF

D: .
V: TRBV6-6
size: many
J: TRBJ2-1
DNA: TGTGCCAGCAGTACCGAAAGGGGGAACAATGAGCAGTTCTTC
CDR3: CASSTERGNNEQFF

D: .
V: TRBV7-3
size: .
J: TRBJ2-3
DNA: TGTGCCAGCAGGTCACCCCGGGGTCCCACAGATACGCAGTATTTT
CDR3: CASRSPRGPTDTQYF

D: TRBD1
V: TRBV10-2
size: .
J: TRBJ1-5
DNA: TGCGCCACCTGGTTAGGGACAGTCAATCAGCCCCAGCATTTT
CDR3: CATWLGTVNQPQHF

D: TRBD2
V: TRBV11-2
size: few
J: TRBJ2-3
DNA: TGTGCCAGCAGCTTTCGGACTAGCGGTCACACAGATACGCAGTATTTT
CDR3: CASSFRTSGHTDTQYF

D: TRBD1
V: TRBV27
size: .
J: TRBJ2-7
DNA: TGTGCCAGCAGTCCGGGACAGGGGGACGAGCAGTACTTC
CDR3: CASSPGQGDEQYF

D: TRBD2
V: TRBV5-1
size: .
J: TRBJ2-7
DNA: TGCGCCAGCAGCGAAGGGACTAGCGGGATCTCCTACGAGCAGTACTTC
CDR3: CASSEGTSGISYEQYF

D: .
V: TRBV5-1
size: .
J: TRBJ2-5
DNA: TGCGCCAGCAGCTTGGTTGGCAGACAAGAGACCCAGTACTTC
CDR3: CASSLVGRQETQYF

D: .
V: TRBV19
size: .
J: TRBJ2-3
DNA: TGTGCCAGTAGTACCCTGCCGGGGGGCCGCACAGATACGCAGTATTTT
CDR3: CASSTLPGGRTDTQYF

D: .
V: TRBV19
size: .
J: TRBJ1-1
DNA: TGTGCCAGTAGTATTGGGCAGGGGAACACTGAAGCTTTCTTT
CDR3: CASSIGQGNTEAFF

D: .
V: TRBV2
size: .
J: TRBJ1-6
DNA: TGTGCCACCACACCCTCCGGCTTATGGAGCTCCTATAATTCACCCCTCCACTTT
CDR3: CATTPSGLWSSYNSPLHF

D: .
V: TRBV4-2
size: few
J: TRBJ2-7
DNA: TGTGCCGGCAGCCGATCCTCAGGGATAGGCGACGAGCAGTACTTC
CDR3: CAGSRSSGIGDEQYF

D: .
V: TRBV15
size: .
J: TRBJ2-5
DNA: TGTGCCACCAGCAGAGGGGCAGGGAACGGAGAGACCCAGTACTTC
CDR3: CATSRGAGNGETQYF

D: TRBD1
V: TRBV12-5
size: .
J: TRBJ2-7
DNA: TGTGCTAGTGGTTTGGGGCAGGGGGCGGCCTACGAGCAGTACTTC
CDR3: CASGLGQGAAYEQYF